Described below is a single T cell receptor beta chain sequence and its context. The sample comes from a study of blood T cell repertoires in COVID-19. The trim removed 9 bases at V and 3 bases at J, leaving 1 base unmatched. Germline loops: CDR1 LNHDA, CDR2 SQIVND (reference sequence). The CDR3 sequence is 13 residues long. TCRdb's table, derived via immunoSEQ multiplex PCR, lists solely in-frame clones and lacks some. The repertoire includes around 270,000 clones, around 84% of them detected once, and about 1.6% sits in the top ten. The TCR comes from a woman in her forties who had recovered from COVID-19. Source material: peripheral blood. The rearrangement joins TRBV19 to TRBJ2-7; TRBD2 agrees at 14 bases. The CDR3: CARGTSGGYEQYF. The CDR3 DNA follows: TGTGCCAGAGGGACTAGCGGGGGCTACGAGCAGTACTTC.